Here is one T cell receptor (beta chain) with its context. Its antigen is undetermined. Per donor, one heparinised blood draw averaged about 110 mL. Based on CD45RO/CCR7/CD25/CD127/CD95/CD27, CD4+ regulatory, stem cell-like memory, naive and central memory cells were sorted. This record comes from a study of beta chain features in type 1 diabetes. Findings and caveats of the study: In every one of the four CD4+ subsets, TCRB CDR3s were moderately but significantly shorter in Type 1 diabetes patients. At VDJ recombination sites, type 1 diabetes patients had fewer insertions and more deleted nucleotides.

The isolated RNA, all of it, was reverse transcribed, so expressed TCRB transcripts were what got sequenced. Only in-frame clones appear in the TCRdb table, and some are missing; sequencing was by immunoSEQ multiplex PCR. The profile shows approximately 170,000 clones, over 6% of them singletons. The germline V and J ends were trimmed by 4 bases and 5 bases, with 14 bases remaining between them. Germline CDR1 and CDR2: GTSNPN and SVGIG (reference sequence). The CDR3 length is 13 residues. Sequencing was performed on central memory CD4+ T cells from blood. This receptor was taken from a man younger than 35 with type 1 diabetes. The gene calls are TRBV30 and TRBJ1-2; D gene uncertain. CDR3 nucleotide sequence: TGTGCCTGGAAGGCCCCAGAGGGATATGGCTACACCTTC. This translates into CAWKAPEGYGYTF. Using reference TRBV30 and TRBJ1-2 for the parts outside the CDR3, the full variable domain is SQTIHQWPATLVQPVGSPLSLECTVEGTSNPNLYWYRQAAGRGLQLLFYSVGIGQISSEVPQNLSASRPQDRQFILSSKKLLLSDSGFYLCAWKAPEGYGYTFGSGTRLTVV.